A selection of T cell receptor beta chains follows, all from one sample in a study of OX40 agonist ivuxolimab in advanced cancers. The assay was immunoSEQ multiplex PCR, and TCRdb's table has in-frame clones only and misses some. Of about 62,000 clones listed, around 90% were seen once; the top ten hold roughly 5%. The input for sequencing was CD4+ or CD8+ T cells sorted from blood, taken in a trial of the OX40 agonist ivuxolimab. These receptors came from an adult with an advanced solid tumor such as melanoma, head and neck, liver or kidney cancer. Both conserved end residues are part of each CDR3. The D gene is left open where the match is weak. A row's size may be missing; if present it is once, few, many or a size class.

clone_size | d_call | j_call | v_call | cdr3_aa | cdr3_nt
NA | NA | TRBJ2-4 | TRBV7-2 | CASSLRGGREAKNIQYF | TGTGCCAGCAGCTTAAGGGGGGGCAGGGAGGCCAAAAACATTCAGTACTTC
NA | NA | TRBJ2-1 | TRBV4-3 | CASSQGETTNNEQFF | TGCGCCAGCAGCCAAGGGGAGACTACAAACAATGAGCAGTTCTTC
NA | NA | TRBJ2-7 | TRBV6-1 | CASSWDGPYEQYF | TGTGCCAGCAGTTGGGACGGACCCTACGAGCAGTACTTC
NA | NA | TRBJ2-5 | TRBV10-2 | CASSEGYPNKETQYF | TGCGCCAGCAGTGAGGGGTACCCGAATAAAGAGACCCAGTACTTC
NA | NA | TRBJ2-1 | TRBV30 | CAWSVSASGEQFF | TGTGCCTGGAGTGTATCGGCCAGCGGTGAGCAGTTCTTC
NA | TRBD2 | TRBJ2-5 | TRBV9 | CASSVGTSGARGETQYF | TGTGCCAGCAGCGTGGGGACTAGCGGGGCCCGGGGGGAGACCCAGTACTTC
few | NA | TRBJ1-3 | TRBV9 | CASTRGDSGNTIYF | TGTGCCAGCACACGGGGCGATTCTGGAAACACCATATATTTT
NA | NA | TRBJ1-2 | TRBV21-1 | CASSTPGKGNYGYTF | TGTGCCAGCAGCACACCAGGGAAAGGGAACTATGGCTACACCTTC
NA | NA | TRBJ1-1 | TRBV5-1 | CASSLSEAAEAFF | TGCGCCAGCAGCTTGTCGGAGGCGGCTGAAGCTTTCTTT
NA | NA | TRBJ2-3 | TRBV6-5 | CASSYQGDTQYF | TGTGCCAGCAGTTACCAAGGGGATACGCAGTATTTT
NA | NA | TRBJ2-2 | TRBV4-2 | CASSPVAVGTGELFF | TGTGCCAGCAGCCCCGTGGCGGTGGGCACCGGGGAGCTGTTTTTT
NA | NA | TRBJ2-2 | TRBV19 | CASSMSRNSRGELFF | TGTGCCAGTAGTATGTCCAGAAACAGCCGAGGGGAGCTGTTTTTT
NA | NA | TRBJ1-2 | TRBV27 | CASILKQIRVYGYTF | TGTGCCAGCATATTAAAACAAATCAGGGTATATGGCTACACCTTC